A single sample gave rise to the 21 T cell receptor beta chains below, sequenced in a study of PD-1 blockade in classical Hodgkin lymphoma (dated by TCRdb to the early 2020s). Sample time point, as interpreted from the label and publication: cycle 2 day 1 (C2D1) of nivolumab. Every trial patient had relapsed after autologous stem cell transplantation, and cohorts A, B and C differed in prior brentuximab vedotin exposure. The library was made by the immunoSEQ multiplex PCR assay. This is the immuneACCESS table as TCRdb keeps it, with only in-frame sequences that have V and J called. A part of the clones is gone; compared with another copy, unresolved V genes explain less than half, and the rest is unexplained. The sample yields more than 30,000 clones; 76% were counted once. The ten largest account for less than 20% of the sample. Source: peripheral blood mononuclear cells (PBMCs), taken before the second cycle of nivolumab. These receptors came from a human donor with classical Hodgkin lymphoma.

The V and J genes are TRBV9 and TRBJ2-1, with TRBD1 identical over 8 bases. CDR3 length: 15 residues. J was trimmed by 1 base and V by 3 bases; bases with no gene match: 3. Germline CDR1 is SGDLS and CDR2 is YYNGEE. CDR3 in DNA: TGTGCCAGCAGCGCCCAGGGGGCTTCCTACAATGAGCAGTTCTTC. It encodes CASSAQGASYNEQFF.

A single count supports this clone. The chain joins TRBV4-1 to TRBJ2-3; D uncertain. This CDR3 is 14 amino acids long. The V and J ends lost 0 bases and 4 bases respectively, with 8 bases between them. CDR1 and CDR2 (germline): MGHRA, YSYEKL. This CDR3 is CASSQDQAADTQYF. CDR3 DNA: TGCGCCAGCAGCCAAGATCAGGCGGCAGATACGCAGTATTTT.

The rearrangement joins TRBV7-2 to TRBJ1-2; 9 bases line up with TRBD1. With V trimmed by 7 bases and J by 2 bases, 8 bases remained unmatched. Germline CDR1 reads SGHTA; CDR2 reads FQGNSA. The CDR3 length is 15 residues. This chain's CDR3 is CASTGQGQGNYGYTF. The CDR3 nucleotides are TGTGCCAGCACCGGTCAGGGACAGGGAAACTATGGCTACACCTTC.

The CDR3 loop reads CAWSTGPETQYF. For the CDR3, the DNA is TGTGCCTGGAGTACAGGGCCGGAGACCCAGTACTTC. The genes are TRBV30 and TRBJ2-5; maybe TRBD1 (6 bases). The CDR3 is 12 amino acids. The V gene's germline CDR1 is GTSNPN and CDR2 SVGIG (reference sequence). The V gene lost 2 bases and the J gene lost 5 bases, with 9 bases spanning the gap.

V gene TRBV6-1 combines with J gene TRBJ1-4; maybe TRBD1 (5 bases). This CDR3 has 15 amino acids. Trimming cost V 2 bases and J 8 bases, with 15 bases left between them. Per germline, CDR1 MNHNS and CDR2 SASEGT. The DNA for the CDR3 is TGTGCCAGCAGTGAACATGGGGGAGATGAGGAAAAACTGTTTTTT. This codes for CASSEHGGDEEKLFF.

This clone was seen a handful of times. The chain combines TRBV7-2 with TRBJ1-6, with 9 bases lining up with TRBD1. There are 15 residues in the CDR3. J was trimmed by 6 bases and V by 1 base; bases with no gene match: 1. Germline V lookup: CDR1 SGHTA, CDR2 FQGNSA. CDR3 sequence: CASSLEQGANSPLHF. In DNA form, the CDR3 reads TGTGCCAGCAGCTTAGAACAGGGGGCTAATTCACCCCTCCACTTT.

This rearrangement joins TRBV4-1 to TRBJ1-1; no reliable D call. CDR3 length: 15 residues. V lost 1 base and J lost 5, with 14 bases in between. Germline V CDR1 and CDR2: MGHRA, YSYEKL. The CDR3 region has the DNA TGCGCCAGCAGCCAAGCCTTTTTTGACGGAACTGAAGCTTTCTTT. This encodes CASSQAFFDGTEAFF.

In this sample, this clone turned up a few times. This chain connects TRBV7-6 to TRBJ1-3; D might be TRBD1 (5 bases). The germline CDR1 and CDR2 sequences are SGHVS and FNYEAQ. Trimming cost V 5 bases and J 0 bases, with 11 bases left between them. This CDR3 contains 15 residues. CDR3 loop: CASSEDDSSGNTIYF. For the CDR3, the DNA is TGTGCCAGCAGCGAGGATGACAGCTCTGGAAACACCATATATTTT.

This clone was counted between two and nine times. The rearrangement uses TRBV9 and TRBJ2-5; D is possibly TRBD1 (6 bases). This CDR3 has 16 amino acids. The ends were cut back, 4 bases at V and 5 bases at J, with 21 bases in the middle. Per the germline V gene, CDR1 is SGDLS and CDR2 is YYNGEE. CDR3 DNA sequence: TGTGCCAGCAGCCCACTTCCCCCACAGGGTCAGGAGACCCAGTACTTC. Protein sequence: CASSPLPPQGQETQYF.

This clone was detected a few times. The chain links TRBV27 to TRBJ2-7, with D possibly TRBD1 on 6 matching bases. Between the trimmed V and J ends, which lost 5 bases and 5 bases, there was a span of 16 bases. CDR1 and CDR2 (germline): MNHEY, SMNVEV (reference sequence). CDR3 length equals 14 residues. This chain's CDR3 is CASSPLDSRDEQYF. CDR3 in DNA: TGTGCCAGCAGTCCCCTGGACAGTCGAGACGAGCAGTACTTC.

The chain joins TRBV4-1 to TRBJ1-4; D gene uncertain. Germline-derived CDR1 and CDR2 are MGHRA and YSYEKL. The CDR3 totals 18 residues. Trimming removed 6 bases from V and 4 bases from J, with 24 bases in between. The CDR3, as DNA: TGCGCCAGCAGTTCCCCCTTAGGGCGAATAGTAGGTAATGAAAAACTGTTTTTT. Its translation: CASSSPLGRIVGNEKLFF.

The chain has TRBV4-3 and TRBJ2-5; TRBD2 matches 7 bases. Germline values: CDR1 LGHNA, CDR2 YSLEER. Losses at the gene ends were 4 bases for V and 3 bases for J; bases not matched to a gene: 11. The CDR3 has 16 amino acids. Here the CDR3 reads CASSPGSSGQKETQYF. DNA of the CDR3: TGCGCCAGCAGCCCGGGGAGTAGCGGGCAAAAAGAGACCCAGTACTTC.

A word on this clone: The limits of the CDR3 on the DNA are not certain, so only TCRdb's listed CDR3 is given. The V call is TRBV7-9, the J call TRBJ1-1. With termini counted, the CDR3 has 11 amino acids. Germline V gives CDR1 SEHNR, CDR2 FQNEAQ (reference sequence). The CDR3 is CASILETEAFF.

The chain couples TRBV5-4 to TRBJ2-7; D gene uncertain. V gave up 5 bases and J gave up 3 bases, with 12 bases separating them. The germline gives CDR1 SGHNT, CDR2 YYREEE (reference sequence). The CDR3 length is 13 residues. Here the CDR3 DNA reads TGTGCCAGCAGTGGCGACATATACTACGAGCAGTACTTC. As protein: CASSGDIYYEQYF.

This chain uses TRBV19 with TRBJ2-1, with TRBD2 identical over 10 bases. The V and J ends lost 3 bases and 2 bases, in that order; junction bases with no gene match: 1. The CDR3 consists of 15 residues. Germline CDR1 reads LNHDA; CDR2 reads SQIVND (reference sequence). Here the CDR3 DNA reads TGTGCCAGTAGTATTACTAGCGGGGCCTACAATGAGCAGTTCTTC. Its translation: CASSITSGAYNEQFF.

This sequence joins TRBV10-3 and TRBJ2-5; possible D gene TRBD2, 5 bases. CDR1 ENHRY and CDR2 SYGVKD come from the germline V gene. With 2 bases removed from V and 2 bases from J, the gap between germline ends came to 9 bases. The CDR3 consists of 14 residues. The CDR3 DNA follows: TGTGCCATCAGTGAGGGACTCACACAAGAGACCCAGTACTTC. Its translation is CAISEGLTQETQYF.

The gene calls are TRBV29-1 and TRBJ2-7; the match to TRBD1 covers 9 bases. J lost 3 bases, V lost 4 bases, and 13 bases had no gene match. The CDR3 is 16 amino acids. From germline, CDR1 is SQVTM and CDR2 ANQGSEA. CDR3 protein: CSVVPQDRGGIYEQYF. The CDR3 DNA reads TGCAGCGTTGTCCCTCAGGACAGGGGCGGAATCTACGAGCAGTACTTC.

The CDR3 region has the DNA TGTGCCAGCAGCTCCGCTTCTTGGAATGGCTACACCTTC. Its protein product is CASSSASWNGYTF. The V call is TRBV7-9, the J call TRBJ1-2, with D uncertain. This CDR3 comprises 13 residues. V was clipped by 4 bases and J by 6 bases, with 12 bases between them. Looked up from germline, CDR1 is SEHNR and CDR2 is FQNEAQ (reference sequence). The full variable domain, rest sourced from reference TRBV7-9 and TRBJ1-2, is DTGVSQNPRHKITKRGQNVTFRCDPISEHNRLYWYRQTLGQGPEFLTYFQNEAQLEKSRLLSDRFSAERPKGSFSTLEIQRTEQGDSAMYLCASSSASWNGYTFGSGTRLTVV.

The V call is TRBV7-8, the J call TRBJ2-3; 9 bases are shared with TRBD2. V was pared by 4 bases and J by 4 bases, with 24 bases of the junction left unmatched. Per the germline V gene, CDR1 is SGHVS and CDR2 is FQNEAQ. This CDR3 region has 21 residues. For the CDR3, the DNA is TGTGCCAGCAGCTCCCCTTTTGGCGCGGGGGGGAACCGGGATGGAGCAGATACGCAGTATTTT. Residues: CASSSPFGAGGNRDGADTQYF.

The chain carries TRBV10-2 and TRBJ2-6; D may be TRBD2 (6 bases). The CDR3 spans 14 residues. Germline assignment: CDR1 WSHSY and CDR2 SAAADI. The V gene lost 7 bases and the J gene lost 0 bases, with 7 bases spanning the gap. CDR3 in amino acids: CASKEGSGANVLTF. CDR3 coding DNA: TGCGCCAGCAAGGAGGGCTCTGGGGCCAACGTCCTGACTTTC.

The chain carries TRBV15 and TRBJ2-7; D is possibly TRBD1 (6 bases). The CDR3 has 17 amino acids. Trimming shortened V by 5 bases and J by 4 bases, and 24 bases separated the two germline ends. The germline V gene has CDR1 LNHNV and CDR2 YYDKDF (reference sequence). CDR3 nucleotide sequence: TGTGCCACCAGCGAACGACCTATCAGGGGAACTCGGTACGAGCAGTACTTC. Residues: CATSERPIRGTRYEQYF.